Listed below are T cell receptor beta chains from one sample, sequenced in a study of cytomegalovirus exposure and HLA in healthy donors. Repertoires were generated with immunoSEQ multiplex PCR, while TCRdb's copy carries only in-frame clones and drops some. This table holds under 200,000 clones, roughly 95% found once. Sequenced input: PBMCs. These TCRs come from a woman younger than 30 in good health and CMV-seronegative. Both conserved end residues are part of each CDR3. The D gene is left open where the match is weak.

D: -; V: TRBV6-6; J: TRBJ1-5; CDR3: CASRTTTDRPNQPQHF
D: -; V: TRBV30; J: TRBJ1-5; CDR3: CAWSGEQGPSDQPQHF
D: TRBD2; V: TRBV2; J: TRBJ2-3; CDR3: CASSDAGRGAEDTQYF
D: TRBD1; V: TRBV2; J: TRBJ1-1; CDR3: CASRGDRDTEAFF
D: TRBD1; V: TRBV5-4; J: TRBJ2-7; CDR3: CASSSPGQGAFEQYF
D: -; V: TRBV30; J: TRBJ2-7; CDR3: CAWSVPLVSSLYEQYF
D: -; V: TRBV7-9; J: TRBJ2-5; CDR3: CASSRVQGSHETQYF
D: -; V: TRBV6-5; J: TRBJ2-3; CDR3: CASSYGGTDTQYF
D: TRBD1; V: TRBV5-1; J: TRBJ1-1; CDR3: CASSATPGQGSYTEAFF
D: TRBD1; V: TRBV4-3; J: TRBJ1-1; CDR3: CASSQGQGGTEAFF
D: -; V: TRBV7-2; J: TRBJ2-5; CDR3: CASSLEGGWETQYF
D: TRBD2; V: TRBV7-2; J: TRBJ2-5; CDR3: CASSKSGAAGTQYF
D: TRBD1; V: TRBV7-9; J: TRBJ1-4; CDR3: CASSSNRDRSNEKLFF
D: TRBD1; V: TRBV5-1; J: TRBJ1-1; CDR3: CASSPGTGGTEAFF
D: -; V: TRBV2; J: TRBJ2-2; CDR3: CASSDLSGELFF
D: -; V: TRBV14; J: TRBJ2-1; CDR3: CASSPPRQLGVAYEQFF
D: -; V: TRBV4-1; J: TRBJ1-5; CDR3: CASSQDGGTGMHQPQHF
D: TRBD2; V: TRBV7-2; J: TRBJ2-3; CDR3: CASSLQRGPPDTQYF
D: -; V: TRBV4-1; J: TRBJ1-4; CDR3: CASGPTVMSTNEKLFF
D: TRBD1; V: TRBV7-9; J: TRBJ2-4; CDR3: CASSNTGEAKNIQYF
D: -; V: TRBV16; J: TRBJ2-7; CDR3: CASSHWDSRWVYEQYF
D: TRBD2; V: TRBV19; J: TRBJ2-3; CDR3: CASSRWTSGDRDTQYF
D: -; V: TRBV5-4; J: TRBJ2-3; CDR3: CASSRGTEYDTQYF
D: -; V: TRBV5-5; J: TRBJ2-3; CDR3: CASSTGLTDTQYF
D: TRBD1; V: TRBV14; J: TRBJ1-1; CDR3: CASSQDARQGAFF
D: TRBD1; V: TRBV4-2; J: TRBJ1-6; CDR3: CASSQRDRAGSYNSPLHF
D: -; V: TRBV27; J: TRBJ2-3; CDR3: CASTWGGHGTDTQYF
D: TRBD1; V: TRBV5-1; J: TRBJ2-3; CDR3: CASSFGQGSTDTQYF
D: TRBD1; V: TRBV4-3; J: TRBJ2-5; CDR3: CASSPGTGQQETQYF
D: TRBD2; V: TRBV5-6; J: TRBJ2-2; CDR3: CASSLAGGIWAGELFF
D: TRBD2; V: TRBV7-9; J: TRBJ2-1; CDR3: CASSLSPSGGTKQFF
D: TRBD1; V: TRBV27; J: TRBJ1-3; CDR3: CASSPSGRGRNTIYF
D: TRBD2; V: TRBV7-6; J: TRBJ2-7; CDR3: CASSSRTSGGVYEQYF
D: TRBD1; V: TRBV7-3; J: TRBJ1-1; CDR3: CASSITGGTEAFF
D: -; V: TRBV2; J: TRBJ2-5; CDR3: CASSDLTVRETQYF
D: -; V: TRBV4-1; J: TRBJ2-7; CDR3: CASSYGSGNYEQYF
D: TRBD1; V: TRBV7-2; J: TRBJ1-2; CDR3: CASSPRQGSLGYTF
D: TRBD1; V: TRBV9; J: TRBJ1-1; CDR3: CASSVGPGQVPWGTEAFF
D: TRBD2; V: TRBV7-3; J: TRBJ2-1; CDR3: CASSLAGGTYNEQFF
D: -; V: TRBV5-4; J: TRBJ1-1; CDR3: CASSRRVQAKNTEAFF
D: -; V: TRBV5-4; J: TRBJ1-1; CDR3: CASRRRENTEAFF
D: TRBD2; V: TRBV4-3; J: TRBJ2-7; CDR3: CASSQVTSGGASYEQYF
D: TRBD1; V: TRBV6-5; J: TRBJ2-1; CDR3: CASSRTGGPYNEQFF
D: -; V: TRBV9; J: TRBJ2-2; CDR3: CASSVASGWGGELFF
D: TRBD2; V: TRBV9; J: TRBJ2-2; CDR3: CASSDRSGGAAGELFF
D: -; V: TRBV19; J: TRBJ2-7; CDR3: CASSTRTVPGEQYF
D: TRBD2; V: TRBV9; J: TRBJ2-5; CDR3: CASSVGGSGGWQETQYF
D: -; V: TRBV9; J: TRBJ1-2; CDR3: CASSVATGIVGGYTF
D: TRBD1; V: TRBV6-1; J: TRBJ1-1; CDR3: CASSEGTGITEAFF
D: -; V: TRBV28; J: TRBJ1-2; CDR3: CASSSALGRMPNYGYTF
D: TRBD2; V: TRBV4-3; J: TRBJ2-1; CDR3: CASSQGFVDERGGPDGEQFF
D: TRBD1; V: TRBV9; J: TRBJ1-1; CDR3: CASSEGQLRNTEAFF
D: TRBD2; V: TRBV7-8; J: TRBJ2-7; CDR3: CASSPTSGGPVGEQYF
D: TRBD2; V: TRBV7-2; J: TRBJ2-6; CDR3: CASATSGVLFSGANVLTF
D: TRBD1; V: TRBV4-3; J: TRBJ1-5; CDR3: CASSLYPPRDRIHQPQHF